This paragraph covers one T cell receptor (beta chain) sequence. The antigen remains undetermined. The data belong to a study of naive and memory T cell subsets. Study observations and caveats: Naive and memory subsets had different power law exponents for TCR abundance. Possibly reflecting memory cells re-expressing CD45RA, a few larger clonotypes occurred in naive repertoires, especially CD8. Diversity fell and Gini index rose from naive through CM, EM, EMRA.

CD8 T cells were positively selected from what remained after CD4 positive selection. Four subsets defined by CD45RA and CD27 were sorted after CD3, CD4, CD8 and live/dead staining. V shed 5 bases and J 1 base; nucleotides not matched to a gene: 4. The CDR3 length is 15 residues. The germline V gene has CDR1 SGHTA and CDR2 FQGNSA. The beta constant-region primer was an equimolar mix of two oligonucleotides covering TRBC1 and TRBC2. The ligated cDNA underwent four PCR rounds using SP2 and nested alpha and beta constant-region primers. TCRdb reprocessed the UMI-ligation and nested PCR reads with MiXCR, giving one entry per CDR3 protein. The table has about 99,000 distinct CDR3 sequences, 14% seen once.

The chain is built from TRBV7-2 and TRBJ2-7; 11 bases match TRBD1. The sample comprised naive CD8+ T cells from blood. The sequence was collected from a human donor in good health. This chain's CDR3 is CASSPGTGGSYEQYF. As DNA, the CDR3 is TGTGCCAGCAGCCCGGGGACAGGGGGTTCCTACGAGCAGTACTTC.